The present entry profiles one TCR beta chain with its context. The germline CDR1 and CDR2 sequences are LNHDA and SQIVND (reference sequence). This CDR3 region has 17 residues. V was shortened by 0 bases and J by 0 bases, with 14 bases between the two germline ends. A library of TCRbeta sequences, prepared with unique molecular identifiers, was generated. TCRdb analysed the PCR reads with MiXCR anew, one entry per CDR3 protein. The sample shows about 610,000 distinct CDR3 sequences, roughly a tenth of them seen only once. This sample is part of a study of T-cell reconstitution after alpha-beta-depleted transplantation in children.

The rearrangement joins TRBV19 to TRBJ1-2, with D maybe TRBD1 (5 bases). The clonotype originates from a human donor who donated a stem cell graft to a child with acute myeloid leukemia. The sequencing here drew on PBMCs from the stem cell graft donor, taken from the stem cell graft. The CDR3 sequence: CASSIEAGAPTNYGYTF. In DNA, the CDR3 is TGTGCCAGTAGTATAGAGGCCGGGGCCCCAACTAACTATGGCTACACCTTC.